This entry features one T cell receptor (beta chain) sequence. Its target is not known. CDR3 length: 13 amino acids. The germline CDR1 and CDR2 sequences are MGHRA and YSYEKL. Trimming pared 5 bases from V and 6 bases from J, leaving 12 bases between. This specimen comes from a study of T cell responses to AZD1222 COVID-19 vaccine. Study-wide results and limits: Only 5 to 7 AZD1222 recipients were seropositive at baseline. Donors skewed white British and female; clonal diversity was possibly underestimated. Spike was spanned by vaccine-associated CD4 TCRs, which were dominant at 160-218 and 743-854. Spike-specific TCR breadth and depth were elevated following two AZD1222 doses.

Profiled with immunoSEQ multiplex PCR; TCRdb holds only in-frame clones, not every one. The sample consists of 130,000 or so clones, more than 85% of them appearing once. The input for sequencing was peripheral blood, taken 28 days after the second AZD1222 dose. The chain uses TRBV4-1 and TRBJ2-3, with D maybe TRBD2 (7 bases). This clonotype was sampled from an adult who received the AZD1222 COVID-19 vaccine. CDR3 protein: CASSEGGGDTQYF. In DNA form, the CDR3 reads TGCGCCAGCAGCGAAGGGGGAGGGGATACGCAGTATTTT.